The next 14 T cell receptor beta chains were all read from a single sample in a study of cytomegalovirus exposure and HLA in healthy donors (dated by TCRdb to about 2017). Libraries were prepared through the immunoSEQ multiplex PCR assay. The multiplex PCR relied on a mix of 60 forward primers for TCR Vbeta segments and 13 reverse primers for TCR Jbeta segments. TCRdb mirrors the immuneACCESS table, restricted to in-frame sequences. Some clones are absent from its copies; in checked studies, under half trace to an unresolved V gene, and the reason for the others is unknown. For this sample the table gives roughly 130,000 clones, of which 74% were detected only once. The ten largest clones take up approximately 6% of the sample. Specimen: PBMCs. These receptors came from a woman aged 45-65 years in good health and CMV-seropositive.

The CDR3 sequence: CASSLDGGSTDTQYF. The CDR3 DNA reads TGCGCCAGCAGCTTGGACGGGGGGAGCACAGATACGCAGTATTTT. This chain joins TRBV5-1 and TRBJ2-3; TRBD2 matches 7 bases. The CDR3 is 15 residues long. Germline trimming cut 0 bases from V and 0 bases from J; bases unmatched to any gene: 1. The germline CDR1 and CDR2 sequences are SGHRS and YFSETQ.

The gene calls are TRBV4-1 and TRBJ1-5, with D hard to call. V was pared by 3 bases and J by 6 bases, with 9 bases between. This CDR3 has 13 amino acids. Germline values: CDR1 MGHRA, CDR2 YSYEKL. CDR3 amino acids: CASSQATLQPQHF. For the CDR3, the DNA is TGCGCCAGCAGCCAGGCGACACTTCAGCCCCAGCATTTT.

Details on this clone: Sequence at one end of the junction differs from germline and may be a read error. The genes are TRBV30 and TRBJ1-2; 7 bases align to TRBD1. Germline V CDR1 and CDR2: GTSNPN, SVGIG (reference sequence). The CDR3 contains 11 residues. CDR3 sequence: CAWRGGHGYPF. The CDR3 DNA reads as TGTGCCTGGAGAGGGGGCCACGGCTACCCCTTC. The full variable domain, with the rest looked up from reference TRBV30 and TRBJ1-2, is SQTIHQWPATLVQPVGSPLSLECTVEGTSNPNLYWYRQAAGRGLQLLFYSVGIGQISSEVPQNLSASRPQDRQFILSSKKLLLSDSGFYLCAWRGGHGYPFGSGTRLTVV.

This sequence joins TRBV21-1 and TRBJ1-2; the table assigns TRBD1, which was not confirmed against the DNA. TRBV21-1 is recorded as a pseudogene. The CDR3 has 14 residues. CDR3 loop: CASSNGSGGNGYTF. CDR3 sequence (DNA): TGTGCCAGCAGCAACGGCTCAGGGGGCAATGGCTACACCTTC.

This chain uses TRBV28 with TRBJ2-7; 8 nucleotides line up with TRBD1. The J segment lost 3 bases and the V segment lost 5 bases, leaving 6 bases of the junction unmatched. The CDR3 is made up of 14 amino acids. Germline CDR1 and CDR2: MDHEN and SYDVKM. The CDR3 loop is CASSPGDRHYEQYF. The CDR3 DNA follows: TGTGCCAGCAGTCCCGGGGACAGGCACTACGAGCAGTACTTC.

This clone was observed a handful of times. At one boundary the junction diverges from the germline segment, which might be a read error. The DNA of the CDR3 is TGTGCCATCATTCAGGGGGGAGCGGGGGCCAACGTCCTGCCTTTC. Its protein is CAIIQGGAGANVLPF. The chain combines TRBV10-3 with TRBJ2-6, with a possible D match to TRBD2 (8 bases). The CDR3 is 15 amino acids. The germline V gene encodes CDR1 ENHRY and CDR2 SYGVKD.

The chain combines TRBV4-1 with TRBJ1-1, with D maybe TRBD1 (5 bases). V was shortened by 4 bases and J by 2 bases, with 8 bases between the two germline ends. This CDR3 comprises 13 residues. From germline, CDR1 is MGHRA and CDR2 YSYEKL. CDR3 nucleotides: TGCGCCAGCAGCCTAGACAGAAACACTGAAGCTTTCTTT. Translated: CASSLDRNTEAFF.

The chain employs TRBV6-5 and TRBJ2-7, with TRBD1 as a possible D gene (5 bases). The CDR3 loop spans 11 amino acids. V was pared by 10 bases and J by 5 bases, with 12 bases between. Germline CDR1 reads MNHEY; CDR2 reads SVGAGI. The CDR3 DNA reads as TGTGCCACTTTCAGGGCCAACGAGCAGTACTTC. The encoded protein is CATFRANEQYF.

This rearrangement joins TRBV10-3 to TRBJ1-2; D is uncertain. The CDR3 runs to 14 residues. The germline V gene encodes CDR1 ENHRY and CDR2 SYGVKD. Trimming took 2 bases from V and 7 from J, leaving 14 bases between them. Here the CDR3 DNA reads TGTGCCATCAGTGAGGGCAGGAAAGCAGGTGGCTACACCTTC. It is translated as CAISEGRKAGGYTF.

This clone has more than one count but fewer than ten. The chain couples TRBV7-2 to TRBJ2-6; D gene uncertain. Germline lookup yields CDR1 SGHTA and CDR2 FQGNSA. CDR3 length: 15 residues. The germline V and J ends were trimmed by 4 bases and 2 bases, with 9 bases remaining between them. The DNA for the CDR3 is TGTGCCAGCAGCTCCAACACCCCTGGGGCCAACGTCCTGACTTTC. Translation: CASSSNTPGANVLTF.

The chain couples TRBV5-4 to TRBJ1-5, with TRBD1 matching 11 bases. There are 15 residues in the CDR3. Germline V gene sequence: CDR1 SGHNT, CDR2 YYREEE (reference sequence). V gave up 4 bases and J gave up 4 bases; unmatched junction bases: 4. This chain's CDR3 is CASSPDRGQNQPQHF. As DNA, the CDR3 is TGTGCCAGCAGCCCGGACAGGGGGCAAAATCAGCCCCAGCATTTT.

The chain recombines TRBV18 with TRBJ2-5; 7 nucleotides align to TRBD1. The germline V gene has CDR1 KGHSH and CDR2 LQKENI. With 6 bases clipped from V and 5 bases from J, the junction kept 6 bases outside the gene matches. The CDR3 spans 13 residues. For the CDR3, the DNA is TGTGCCAGCTCCTCACAGGGGTACGAGACCCAGTACTTC. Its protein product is CASSSQGYETQYF.

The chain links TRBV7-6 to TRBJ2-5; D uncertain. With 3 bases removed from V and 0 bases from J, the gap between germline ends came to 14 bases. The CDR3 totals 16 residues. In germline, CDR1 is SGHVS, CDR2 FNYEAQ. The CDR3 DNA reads TGTGCCAGCAGCTTTACGGTCGCCGAGTACCAAGAGACCCAGTACTTC. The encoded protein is CASSFTVAEYQETQYF. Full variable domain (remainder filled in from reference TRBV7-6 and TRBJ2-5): GAGVSQSPRYKVTKRGQDVALRCDPISGHVSLYWYRQALGQGPEFLTYFNYEAQQDKSGLPNDRFSAERPEGSISTLTIQRTEQRDSAMYRCASSFTVAEYQETQYFGPGTRLLVL.

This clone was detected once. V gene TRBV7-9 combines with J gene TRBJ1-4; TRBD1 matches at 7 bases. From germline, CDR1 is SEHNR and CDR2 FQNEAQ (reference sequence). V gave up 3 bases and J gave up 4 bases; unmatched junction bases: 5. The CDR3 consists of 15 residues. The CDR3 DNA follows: TGTGCCAGCAGCTTCGGACAGGCGGTTAATGAAAAACTGTTTTTT. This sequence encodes CASSFGQAVNEKLFF. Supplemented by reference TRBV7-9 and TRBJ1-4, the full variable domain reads DTGVSQNPRHKITKRGQNVTFRCDPISEHNRLYWYRQTLGQGPEFLTYFQNEAQLEKSRLLSDRFSAERPKGSFSTLEIQRTEQGDSAMYLCASSFGQAVNEKLFFGSGTQLSVL.